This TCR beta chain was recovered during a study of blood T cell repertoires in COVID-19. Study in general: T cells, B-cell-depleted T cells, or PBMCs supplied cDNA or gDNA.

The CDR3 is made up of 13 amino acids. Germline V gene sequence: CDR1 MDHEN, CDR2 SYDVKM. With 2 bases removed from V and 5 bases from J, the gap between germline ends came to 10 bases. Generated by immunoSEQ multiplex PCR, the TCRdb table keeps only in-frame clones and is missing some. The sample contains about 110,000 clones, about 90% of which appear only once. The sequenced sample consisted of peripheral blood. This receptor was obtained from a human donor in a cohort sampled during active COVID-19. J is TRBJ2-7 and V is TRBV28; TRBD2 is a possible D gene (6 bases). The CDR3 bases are TGTGCCAGCAGTTTAGGGGGGTCCCACGAGCAGTACTTC. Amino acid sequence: CASSLGGSHEQYF.